The subject of this entry is one T cell receptor (beta chain). Its target is not known. This entry is derived from a study of cytomegalovirus exposure and HLA in healthy donors. Unrecorded immune exposures were likely, despite nominal health at sampling. The study's findings and limits: Across donors, most TCRs were seen rarely, yet some public ones were widespread. The study designated about 160 TCR beta chains cytomegalovirus-associated.

PCR involved 60 Vbeta and 13 Jbeta primers. Repertoires were generated with immunoSEQ multiplex PCR, while TCRdb's copy carries only in-frame clones and drops some. The data show 110,000 or so clones, with approximately 80% seen just once and 2% to 3% held by the top ten. CDR3 length: 13 amino acids. The J segment lost 6 bases and the V segment lost 7 bases, leaving 7 bases of the junction unmatched. Germline lookup yields CDR1 MNHEY and CDR2 SVGAGI. The chain couples TRBV6-5 to TRBJ1-1; 8 bases align to TRBD1. Material for sequencing was PBMCs. The source of this sequence is a woman between 18 and 29 years old in good health and CMV-seronegative. For the CDR3, the DNA is TGTGCCAGCACCGAGGACAGGGCGGCTGAAGCTTTCTTT. Protein product: CASTEDRAAEAFF.